This T cell receptor (beta chain) emerged from a study of regulatory T cells in long-lasting Graves disease. Study findings and constraints: Favored usage of TRBV28, TRBJ1-2 and TRBJ2-5 was recorded in persistent disease.

The authors built TCR beta libraries using iRepertoire HTBI primers and Arm-PCR of CDR3 regions. TCRdb used MiXCR to reprocess the multiplex PCR reads, holding one entry per CDR3 protein. Among some 440,000 distinct CDR3 sequences listed, 20% were seen once. This clonotype has a count of ten or more. Its target is unknown. The time point: persistent/refractory GD, antithyroid drugs over 5 years with positive TRAb. The TCR library was made from RNA extracted from PBMCs. One endocrinology department in Xi'an, China, was where patients came from. The germline V and J ends were trimmed by 5 bases and 8 bases, with 18 bases remaining between them. Germline loops: CDR1 MDHEN, CDR2 SYDVKM. This CDR3 is 14 amino acids long.

The source of this sequence is a female donor with Graves disease. The sequenced sample was peripheral blood mononuclear cells (PBMCs), obtained when the disease was refractory, from a patient treated with antithyroid drugs. The chain links TRBV28 to TRBJ1-2; weak D call: TRBD1 (6 bases). CDR3 region: CASSAVEQGGGYTF. In DNA form, the CDR3 reads TGTGCCAGCAGTGCAGTAGAACAGGGTGGCGGCTACACCTTC.